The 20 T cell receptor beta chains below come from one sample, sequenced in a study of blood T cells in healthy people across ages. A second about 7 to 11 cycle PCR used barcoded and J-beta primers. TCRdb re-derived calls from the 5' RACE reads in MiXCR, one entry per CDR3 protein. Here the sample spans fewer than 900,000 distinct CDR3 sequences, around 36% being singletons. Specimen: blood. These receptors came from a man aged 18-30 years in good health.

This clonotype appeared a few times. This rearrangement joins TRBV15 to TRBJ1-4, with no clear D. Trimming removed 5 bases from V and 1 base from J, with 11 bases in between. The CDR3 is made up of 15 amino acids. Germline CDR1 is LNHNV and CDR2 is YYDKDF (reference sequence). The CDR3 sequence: CATSPPGGTNEKLFF. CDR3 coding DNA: TGTGCCACCAGCCCGCCGGGTGGAACTAATGAAAAACTGTTTTTT. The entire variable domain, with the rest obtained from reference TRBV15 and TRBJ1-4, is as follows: DAMVIQNPRYQVTQFGKPVTLSCSQTLNHNVMYWYQQKSSQAPKLLFHYYDKDFNNEADTPDNFQSRRPNTSFCFLDIRSPGLGDTAMYLCATSPPGGTNEKLFFGSGTQLSVL.

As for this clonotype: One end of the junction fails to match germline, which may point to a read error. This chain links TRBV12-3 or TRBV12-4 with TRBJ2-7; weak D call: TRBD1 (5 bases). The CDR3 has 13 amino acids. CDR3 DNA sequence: TGTGCCGGCAGCCCCGACAGACTCCGGGAGCAGTACTTC. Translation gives CAGSPDRLREQYF.

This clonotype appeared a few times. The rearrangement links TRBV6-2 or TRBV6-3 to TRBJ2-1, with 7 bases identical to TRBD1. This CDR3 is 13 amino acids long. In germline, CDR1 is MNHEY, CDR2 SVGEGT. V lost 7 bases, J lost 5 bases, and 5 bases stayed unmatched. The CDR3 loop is CASTSGTDNEQFF. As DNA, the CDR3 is TGTGCCAGCACTTCTGGGACAGACAATGAGCAGTTCTTC.

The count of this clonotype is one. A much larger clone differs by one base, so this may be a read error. For the CDR3, the DNA is TGTGCCAGCAGCTTCGGACAGGGGCTCGTTTACAATGAGCAGTACTTC. This translates into CASSFGQGLVYNEQYF. The gene calls are TRBV5-6 and TRBJ2-1, with TRBD1 matching over 9 bases. Judging by the DNA end, TRBJ2-7 fits better; the J call may be wrong. The germline gives CDR1 SGHDT, CDR2 YYEEEE. This CDR3 has 16 residues.

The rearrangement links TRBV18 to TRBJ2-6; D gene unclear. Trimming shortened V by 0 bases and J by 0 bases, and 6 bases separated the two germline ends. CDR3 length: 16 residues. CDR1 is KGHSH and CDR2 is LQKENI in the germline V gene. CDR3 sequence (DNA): TGTGCCAGCTCACCACCAGTCGGCTCTGGGGCCAACGTCCTGACTTTC. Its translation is CASSPPVGSGANVLTF.

The CDR3 spells CASSSRDPGGEQYF. In nucleotides, the CDR3 is TGCGCCAGCAGCTCACGGGACCCCGGGGGCGAGCAGTACTTC. The chain employs TRBV5-1 and TRBJ2-7, with D possibly TRBD2 on 6 matching bases. Trimming took 3 bases from V and 6 from J, leaving 16 bases between them. The CDR3 has 14 residues. Germline CDR1 and CDR2: SGHRS and YFSETQ.

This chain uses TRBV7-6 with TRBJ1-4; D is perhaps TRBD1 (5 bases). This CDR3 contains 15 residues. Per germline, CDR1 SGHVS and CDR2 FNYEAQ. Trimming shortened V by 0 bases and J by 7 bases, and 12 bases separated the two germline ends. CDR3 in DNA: TGTGCCAGCAGCTTAGCGGGGGACGGGGGTGAAAAACTGTTTTTT. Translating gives CASSLAGDGGEKLFF.

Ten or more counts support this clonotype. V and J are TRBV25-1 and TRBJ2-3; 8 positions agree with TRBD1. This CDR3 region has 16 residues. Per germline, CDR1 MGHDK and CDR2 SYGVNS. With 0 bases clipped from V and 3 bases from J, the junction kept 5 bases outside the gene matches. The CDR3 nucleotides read TGTGCCAGCAGTGAATACTTGCAGGGGGCTACAGATACGCAGTATTTT. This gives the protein CASSEYLQGATDTQYF. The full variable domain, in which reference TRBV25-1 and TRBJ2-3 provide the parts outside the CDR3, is EADIYQTPRYLVIGTGKKITLECSQTMGHDKMYWYQQDPGMELHLIHYSYGVNSTEKGDLSSESTVSRIRTEHFPLTLESARPSHTSQYLCASSEYLQGATDTQYFGPGTRLTVL.

CDR3 residues: CAWREQGDYEQYF. Written as DNA, the CDR3 is TGTGCCTGGAGGGAACAGGGGGACTACGAACAGTACTTC. The rearrangement uses TRBV30 and TRBJ2-4; D might be TRBD1 (8 bases). Trimming took off 3 bases at V and 13 bases at J, with 19 bases between the two ends. In germline, CDR1 is GTSNPN, CDR2 SVGIG (reference sequence). This CDR3 is 13 amino acids long. Filled out from reference TRBV30 and TRBJ2-4, the complete variable domain reads SQTIHQWPATLVQPVGSPLSLECTVEGTSNPNLYWYRQAAGRGLQLLFYSVGIGQISSEVPQNLSASRPQDRQFILSSKKLLLSDSGFYLCAWREQGDYEQYFGAGTRLSVL.

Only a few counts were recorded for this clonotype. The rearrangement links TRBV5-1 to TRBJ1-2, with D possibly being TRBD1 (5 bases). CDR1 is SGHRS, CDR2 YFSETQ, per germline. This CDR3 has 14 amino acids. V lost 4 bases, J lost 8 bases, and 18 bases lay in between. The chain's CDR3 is CASSPVRGVDGYTF. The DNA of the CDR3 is TGCGCCAGCAGCCCTGTACGGGGGGTCGACGGCTACACCTTC.

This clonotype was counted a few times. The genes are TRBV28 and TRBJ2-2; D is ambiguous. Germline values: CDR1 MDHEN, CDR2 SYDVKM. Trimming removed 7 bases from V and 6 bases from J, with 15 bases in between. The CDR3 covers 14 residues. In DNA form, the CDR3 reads TGTGCCAGCACCAAACAGCGAACAGCCGGGGAGCTGTTTTTT. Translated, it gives CASTKQRTAGELFF.

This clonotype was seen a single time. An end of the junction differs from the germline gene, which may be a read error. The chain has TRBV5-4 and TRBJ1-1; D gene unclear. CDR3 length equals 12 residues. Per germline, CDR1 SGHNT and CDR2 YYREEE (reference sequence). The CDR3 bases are TGTGCCAGCAGCTTGGCGGCAGGTGAAGTTTTCTTT. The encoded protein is CASSLAAGEVFF.

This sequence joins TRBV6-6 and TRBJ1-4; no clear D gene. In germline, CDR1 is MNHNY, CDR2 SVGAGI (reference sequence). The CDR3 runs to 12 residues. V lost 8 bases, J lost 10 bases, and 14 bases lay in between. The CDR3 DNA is TGTGCCAGCGCGACCACTAGAAGAAAACTGTTTTTT. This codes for CASATTRRKLFF.

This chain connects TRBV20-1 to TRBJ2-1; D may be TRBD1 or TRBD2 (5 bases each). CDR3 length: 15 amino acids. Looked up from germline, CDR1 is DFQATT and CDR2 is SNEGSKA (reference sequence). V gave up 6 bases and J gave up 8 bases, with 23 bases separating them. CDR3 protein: CSAGRGRERSDEQFF. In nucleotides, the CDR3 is TGCAGTGCGGGCCGGGGACGAGAGAGGTCCGATGAGCAGTTCTTC.

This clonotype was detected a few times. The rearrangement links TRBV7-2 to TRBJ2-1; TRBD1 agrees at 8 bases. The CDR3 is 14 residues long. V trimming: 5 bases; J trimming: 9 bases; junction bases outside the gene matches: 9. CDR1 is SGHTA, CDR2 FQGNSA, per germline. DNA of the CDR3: TGTGCCAGCAGCAGATCGGACAGGGAAGGTGAGCAGTTCTTC. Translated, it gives CASSRSDREGEQFF.

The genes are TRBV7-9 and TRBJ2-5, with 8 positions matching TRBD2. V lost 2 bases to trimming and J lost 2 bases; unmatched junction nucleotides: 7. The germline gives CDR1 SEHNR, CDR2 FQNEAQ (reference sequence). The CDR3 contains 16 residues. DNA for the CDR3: TGTGCCAGCAGCTTATGGTCGGGGGGGCGTCAAGAGACCCAGTACTTC. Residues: CASSLWSGGRQETQYF. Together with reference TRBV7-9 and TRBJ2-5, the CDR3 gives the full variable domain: DTGVSQNPRHKITKRGQNVTFRCDPISEHNRLYWYRQTLGQGPEFLTYFQNEAQLEKSRLLSDRFSAERPKGSFSTLEIQRTEQGDSAMYLCASSLWSGGRQETQYFGPGTRLLVL.

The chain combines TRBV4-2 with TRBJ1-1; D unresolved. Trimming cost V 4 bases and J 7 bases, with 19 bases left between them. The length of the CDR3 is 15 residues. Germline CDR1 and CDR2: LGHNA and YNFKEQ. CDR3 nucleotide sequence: TGTGCCAGCAGCCCGAAGACGGACCCGGCCGGTGAAGCTTTCTTT. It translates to CASSPKTDPAGEAFF.

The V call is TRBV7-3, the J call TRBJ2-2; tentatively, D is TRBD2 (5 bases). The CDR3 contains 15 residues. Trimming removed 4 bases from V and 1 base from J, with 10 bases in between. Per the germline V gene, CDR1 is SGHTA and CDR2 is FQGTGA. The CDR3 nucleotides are TGTGCCAGCAGCTGGAGGAAGGAGAACACCGGGGAGCTGTTTTTT. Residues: CASSWRKENTGELFF.

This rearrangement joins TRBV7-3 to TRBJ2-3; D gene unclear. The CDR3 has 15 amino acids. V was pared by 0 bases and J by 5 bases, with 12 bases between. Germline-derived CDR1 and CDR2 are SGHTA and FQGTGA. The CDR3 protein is CASSLTSIRGDTQYF. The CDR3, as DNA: TGTGCCAGCAGCTTAACTAGCATTCGTGGAGATACGCAGTATTTT.

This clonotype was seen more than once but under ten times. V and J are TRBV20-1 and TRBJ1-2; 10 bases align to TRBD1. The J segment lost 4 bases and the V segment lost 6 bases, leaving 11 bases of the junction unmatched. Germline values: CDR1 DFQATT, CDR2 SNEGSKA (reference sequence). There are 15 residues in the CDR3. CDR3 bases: TGCAGTGCAAACGTTGGGACAGGGGCCTTCTATGGCTACACCTTC. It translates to CSANVGTGAFYGYTF.